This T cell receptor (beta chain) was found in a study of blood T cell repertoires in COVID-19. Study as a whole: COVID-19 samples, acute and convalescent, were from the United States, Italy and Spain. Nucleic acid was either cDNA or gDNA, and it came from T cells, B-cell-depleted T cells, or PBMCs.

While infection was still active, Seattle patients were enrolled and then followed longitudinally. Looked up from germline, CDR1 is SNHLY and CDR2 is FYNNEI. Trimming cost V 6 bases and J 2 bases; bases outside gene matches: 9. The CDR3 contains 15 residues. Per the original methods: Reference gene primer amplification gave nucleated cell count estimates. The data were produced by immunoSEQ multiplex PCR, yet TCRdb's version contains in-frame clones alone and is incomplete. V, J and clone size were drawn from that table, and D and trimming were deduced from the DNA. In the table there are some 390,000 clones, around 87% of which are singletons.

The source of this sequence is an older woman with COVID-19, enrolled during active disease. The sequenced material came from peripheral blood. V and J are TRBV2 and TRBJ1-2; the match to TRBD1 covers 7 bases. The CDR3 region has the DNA TGTGCCAGCAGCTTCACCGGGACAGAAAACTATGGCTACACCTTC. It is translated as CASSFTGTENYGYTF. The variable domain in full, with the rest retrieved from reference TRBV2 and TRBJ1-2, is EPEVTQTPSHQVTQMGQEVILRCVPISNHLYFYWYRQILGQKVEFLVSFYNNEISEKSEIFDDQFSVERPDGSNFTLKIRSTKLEDSAMYFCASSFTGTENYGYTFGSGTRLTVV.